Below, 27 T cell receptor beta chains from the same sample are listed, as sequenced in a study of cytomegalovirus exposure and HLA in healthy donors. 13 Jbeta primers and 60 Vbeta primers were used for the PCR. Repertoires were generated with immunoSEQ multiplex PCR, while TCRdb's copy carries only in-frame clones and drops some. Of 97,000 or so clones in the sample, approximately 82% are singletons; the top ten hold just over 2.5%. Sequencing input: PBMCs. These receptors came from a man aged 40-50 years in good health and CMV-seronegative.

The chain recombines TRBV9 with TRBJ1-4; 7 bases align to TRBD1. The CDR3 runs to 15 residues. Per the germline V gene, CDR1 is SGDLS and CDR2 is YYNGEE. V shed 8 bases and J 8 bases; nucleotides not matched to a gene: 15. CDR3: CASSPTGERREKLFF. Written as DNA, the CDR3 is TGTGCCAGTTCACCCACAGGGGAGCGGCGCGAAAAACTGTTTTTT.

V and J are TRBV9 and TRBJ2-2, with 7 bases fitting TRBD1. Germline values: CDR1 SGDLS, CDR2 YYNGEE. CDR3 size: 15 residues. The V segment lost 1 base and the J segment 4 bases; nucleotides outside the gene matches: 4. The CDR3 loop reads CASSVIGQVTGELFF. The CDR3 coding sequence is TGTGCCAGCAGCGTAATAGGACAGGTCACCGGGGAGCTGTTTTTT.

The genes are TRBV7-8 and TRBJ2-7; D is possibly TRBD2 (7 bases). This CDR3 has 16 residues. Germline V gene data show CDR1 as SGHVS and CDR2 as FQNEAQ. V was pared by 1 base and J by 3 bases, with 16 bases between. CDR3 sequence reads: CASSLVWRGGHYEQYF. The CDR3 DNA is TGTGCCAGCAGCTTAGTTTGGAGGGGGGGCCACTACGAGCAGTACTTC.

The chain uses TRBV27 and TRBJ1-5; D might be TRBD1 (6 bases). In germline, CDR1 is MNHEY, CDR2 SMNVEV (reference sequence). CDR3 length: 14 residues. The V gene lost 5 bases and the J gene lost 3 bases, with 11 bases spanning the gap. The CDR3 bases are TGTGCCAGCAGTCACCGGGACAACAATCAGCCCCAGCATTTT. This translates into CASSHRDNNQPQHF.

J is TRBJ2-5 and V is TRBV18; D call uncertain. CDR3 length: 14 residues. Germline V gene lookup returns CDR1 KGHSH and CDR2 LQKENI. V lost 0 bases, J lost 1 base, and 6 bases lay in between. CDR3 in amino acids: CASSPPQFQETQYF. The CDR3, as DNA: TGTGCCAGCTCACCACCCCAATTCCAAGAGACCCAGTACTTC.

The table lists this clone with a few counts. The chain uses TRBV7-3 and TRBJ2-1, with TRBD2 matching over 9 bases. CDR3 length equals 15 residues. Germline V CDR1 and CDR2: SGHTA, FQGTGA. The J segment lost 4 bases and the V segment lost 5 bases, leaving 6 bases of the junction unmatched. DNA of the CDR3: TGTGCCAGCAGCAATAGCGGGGGCGCTTACAATGAGCAGTTCTTC. As protein: CASSNSGGAYNEQFF.

This clone was seen a few times. The chain recombines TRBV4-3 with TRBJ2-2; the match to TRBD2 covers 10 bases. V shed 0 bases and J 0 bases; nucleotides not matched to a gene: 7. Germline loops: CDR1 LGHNA, CDR2 YSLEER. The CDR3 loop spans 19 amino acids. CDR3 nucleotide sequence: TGCGCCAGCAGCCAAGAGGGGGCTAGCGGGGGATCGAACACCGGGGAGCTGTTTTTT. Amino acid sequence: CASSQEGASGGSNTGELFF.

The V and J genes are TRBV25-1 and TRBJ1-1; D gene ambiguous. Trimming left V 0 bases short and J 8 bases short, with 10 bases between. CDR1 and CDR2 from the germline V gene are MGHDK and SYGVNS. The CDR3 runs 13 residues. CDR3 amino acids: CASSEYQYGEAFF. The DNA for the CDR3 is TGTGCCAGCAGTGAATATCAATACGGGGAAGCTTTCTTT.

This chain joins TRBV9 and TRBJ2-2; possibly TRBD2 for D (6 bases). Looked up from germline, CDR1 is SGDLS and CDR2 is YYNGEE. The ends were cut back, 4 bases at V and 6 bases at J, with 16 bases in the middle. This CDR3 is 15 amino acids long. The CDR3 nucleotides read TGTGCCAGCAGCCCTACCGGGGGAAACTCCGGGGAGCTGTTTTTT. Protein: CASSPTGGNSGELFF.

The chain has TRBV9 and TRBJ1-3; perhaps TRBD1 as D (6 bases). The CDR3 consists of 16 residues. Trimming left V 4 bases short and J 8 bases short, with 22 bases between. The germline V gene has CDR1 SGDLS and CDR2 YYNGEE. CDR3 sequence reads: CASSPSGGAYKDTIYF. The CDR3 DNA reads as TGTGCCAGCAGCCCCTCGGGGGGGGCATATAAGGACACCATATATTTT.

This clone occurred a few times. V is TRBV11-2 and J is TRBJ1-3, with D uncertain. Deletions cut 5 bases from V and 2 bases from J, with 10 bases between. CDR3 length: 14 residues. Germline CDR1 is SGHAT and CDR2 is FQNNGV. CDR3 nucleotide sequence: TGTGCCAGCAGCCCTAGATCCCCTGGAAACACCATATATTTT. Encoded protein: CASSPRSPGNTIYF. Together with reference TRBV11-2 and TRBJ1-3, the CDR3 gives the full variable domain: EAGVAQSPRYKIIEKRQSVAFWCNPISGHATLYWYQQILGQGPKLLIQFQNNGVVDDSQLPKDRFSAERLKGVDSTLKIQPAKLEDSAVYLCASSPRSPGNTIYFGEGSWLTVV.

For this clone: Other DNA sequences within the sample encode an identical CDR3. J is TRBJ1-3 and V is TRBV29-1, with TRBD1 matching over 7 bases. Per the germline V gene, CDR1 is SQVTM and CDR2 is ANQGSEA. The CDR3 covers 14 residues. Trimming cost V 6 bases and J 0 bases; bases outside gene matches: 5. The chain's CDR3 is CSVETGISGNTIYF. CDR3 coding DNA: TGCAGCGTGGAGACAGGGATCTCTGGAAACACCATATATTTT.

This clone was recorded a few times. The V and J genes are TRBV6-4 and TRBJ1-2; TRBD1 might be the D (5 bases). Trimming removed 0 bases at V and 8 bases at J, with 13 bases between. This CDR3 has 14 amino acids. Germline V gene data show CDR1 as MRHNA and CDR2 as SNTAGT. The CDR3 is CASSDSKGTLGYTF. The CDR3 DNA sequence: TGTGCCAGCAGTGACTCGAAGGGGACTCTCGGCTACACCTTC.

The chain uses TRBV7-9 and TRBJ2-4, with 8 bases aligning to TRBD1. Germline CDR1 is SEHNR and CDR2 is FQNEAQ (reference sequence). CDR3 length: 16 residues. After removal of 5 bases from V and 8 bases from J, the junction contained 14 bases not matched to a gene. In DNA form, the CDR3 reads TGTGCCAGCAGCCAGATGGGCACAGGGGGTAACGACATTCAGTACTTC. Translating it yields CASSQMGTGGNDIQYF.

V usage is TRBV6-6 and J usage is TRBJ1-5, with D possibly TRBD1 on 5 matching bases. Germline V gene data show CDR1 as MNHNY and CDR2 as SVGAGI (reference sequence). Between the trimmed V and J ends, which lost 7 bases and 7 bases, there was a span of 14 bases. The CDR3 loop spans 13 amino acids. CDR3: CASILRGEQPQHF. The CDR3 coding sequence is TGTGCCAGCATCCTACGGGGGGAACAGCCCCAGCATTTT.

The V and J genes are TRBV5-1 and TRBJ2-1; 15 bases line up with TRBD2. The CDR3 has 20 amino acids. The germline V gene encodes CDR1 SGHRS and CDR2 YFSETQ. V was pared by 2 bases and J by 7 bases, with 16 bases of the junction left unmatched. The CDR3 coding sequence is TGCGCCAGCAGCTTTGGGGCCCGGGGACTAGCGGGGGGCCGTAGGAATGAGCAGTTCTTC. Its translation is CASSFGARGLAGGRRNEQFF.

The rearrangement uses TRBV6-1 and TRBJ2-3, with a weak D call TRBD2 (5 bases). Germline CDR1 reads MNHNS; CDR2 reads SASEGT. The CDR3 has 13 amino acids. V was trimmed by 11 bases and J by 0 bases, leaving 12 bases between them. CDR3 in DNA: TGTGCCGGCGAGCGGAGTAGCACAGATACGCAGTATTTT. Translation: CAGERSSTDTQYF.

This chain joins TRBV15 and TRBJ2-1; possibly TRBD2 for D (5 bases). CDR1 and CDR2 (germline): LNHNV, YYDKDF (reference sequence). V was clipped by 0 bases and J by 9 bases, with 9 bases between them. The CDR3 has 13 amino acids. The DNA of the CDR3 is TGTGCCACCAGCAGAGATCCGGGAAGTGAGCAGTTCTTC. This translates into CATSRDPGSEQFF.

The chain carries TRBV7-2 and TRBJ2-7; D remains ambiguous. Germline CDR1 reads SGHTA; CDR2 reads FQGNSA. The CDR3 has 13 residues. V lost 6 bases to trimming and J lost 3 bases, with 12 bases between them. The CDR3 bases are TGTGCCAGCAGTCTTAGTTCTTACTACGAGCAGTACTTC. Its translation is CASSLSSYYEQYF. The whole variable domain, remainder taken from reference TRBV7-2 and TRBJ2-7, is GAGVSQSPSNKVTEKGKDVELRCDPISGHTALYWYRQSLGQGLEFLIYFQGNSAPDKSGLPSDRFSAERTGGSVSTLTIQRTQQEDSAVYLCASSLSSYYEQYFGPGTRLTVT.

CDR3 coding DNA: TGTGCCAGCAGGGAGTTCGGGACAGGTCACTATGGCTACACCTTC. It encodes CASREFGTGHYGYTF. The V and J genes are TRBV6-4 and TRBJ1-2; 8 bases align to TRBD1. CDR1 MRHNA and CDR2 SNTAGT come from the germline V gene. The ends lost 6 bases at V and 3 bases at J; junction bases unmatched: 9. The length of the CDR3 is 15 residues.

The V gene is TRBV7-8, the J gene TRBJ2-7; 15 positions match TRBD2. Trimming at V came to 2 bases and at J to 0 bases, leaving 5 bases not matched to a gene. CDR3 length: 18 amino acids. In germline, CDR1 is SGHVS, CDR2 FQNEAQ. CDR3 in amino acids: CASSLWGLAGGRSYEQYF. CDR3 nucleotides: TGTGCCAGCAGCTTATGGGGACTAGCGGGGGGCCGCTCCTACGAGCAGTACTTC.

The sample holds a few counts of this clone. The chain links TRBV6-6 to TRBJ1-1; 8 bases align to TRBD1. There are 15 residues in the CDR3. V dropped 6 bases and J dropped 0; count of bases not matched to a gene: 6. From germline, CDR1 is MNHNY and CDR2 SVGAGI (reference sequence). The CDR3 sequence is CASSPRQGLNTEAFF. The CDR3 DNA reads as TGTGCCAGCAGCCCGAGACAGGGGCTGAACACTGAAGCTTTCTTT.

The rearrangement joins TRBV14 to TRBJ2-7, with TRBD2 identical over 8 bases. CDR1 is SGHDN, CDR2 FVKESK, per germline. The CDR3 extends over 15 amino acids. Trimming took 3 bases from V and 7 from J; bases not matched to a gene: 11. In DNA form, the CDR3 reads TGTGCCAGCAGCCAGGGCCCCGGACTAGCACCAGAGCAGTACTTC. Its protein is CASSQGPGLAPEQYF.

V usage is TRBV10-3 and J usage is TRBJ2-7; TRBD1 aligns across 9 bases. CDR1 is ENHRY and CDR2 is SYGVKD in the germline V gene. The CDR3 extends over 16 amino acids. V lost 3 bases, J lost 0 bases, and 6 bases stayed unmatched. CDR3 sequence (DNA): TGTGCCATCAGTGACGTGTTGGGACAGGGCTCCTACGAGCAGTACTTC. This gives the protein CAISDVLGQGSYEQYF.

The rearrangement joins TRBV6-1 to TRBJ1-1; D is uncertain. Looked up from germline, CDR1 is MNHNS and CDR2 is SASEGT. Trimming stripped 4 bases from V and 4 bases from J, with 10 bases between. CDR3 length: 13 residues. The CDR3 DNA follows: TGTGCCAGCAGTGCGGTGTTTCCCACTGAAGCTTTCTTT. It encodes CASSAVFPTEAFF.

The CDR3 protein is CASSLGLGLAGDWAGELFF. CDR3 nucleotide sequence: TGTGCCAGCAGCTTAGGCTTGGGACTAGCGGGGGACTGGGCCGGGGAGCTGTTTTTT. The V call is TRBV7-2, the J call TRBJ2-2, with 14 bases identical to TRBD2. The CDR3 has 19 residues. In germline, CDR1 is SGHTA, CDR2 FQGNSA. With 1 base clipped from V and 6 bases from J, the junction kept 10 bases outside the gene matches.

Here the CDR3 reads CASRRLAGGLTDTQYF. The CDR3 DNA reads TGTGCCAGCAGGCGGTTAGCGGGGGGACTCACAGATACGCAGTATTTT. The chain uses TRBV27 and TRBJ2-3, with 10 bases that match TRBD2. The germline V gene has CDR1 MNHEY and CDR2 SMNVEV (reference sequence). The V segment lost 6 bases and the J segment 2 bases; nucleotides outside the gene matches: 8. The CDR3 is 16 amino acids.